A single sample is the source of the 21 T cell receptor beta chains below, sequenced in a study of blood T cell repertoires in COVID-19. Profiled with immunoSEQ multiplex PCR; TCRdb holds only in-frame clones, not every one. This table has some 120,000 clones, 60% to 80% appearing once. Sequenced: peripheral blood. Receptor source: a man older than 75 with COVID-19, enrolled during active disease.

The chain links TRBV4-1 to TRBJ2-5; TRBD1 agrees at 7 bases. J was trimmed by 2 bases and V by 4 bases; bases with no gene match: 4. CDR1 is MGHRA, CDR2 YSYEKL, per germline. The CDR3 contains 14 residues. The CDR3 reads CASSPTGPQETQYF. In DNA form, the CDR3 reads TGCGCCAGCAGCCCGACAGGGCCTCAAGAGACCCAGTACTTC.

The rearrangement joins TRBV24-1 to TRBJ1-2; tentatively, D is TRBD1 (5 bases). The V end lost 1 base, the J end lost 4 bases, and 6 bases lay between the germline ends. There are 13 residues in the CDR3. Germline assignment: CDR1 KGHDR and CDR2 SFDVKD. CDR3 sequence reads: CATSDFTGYGYTF. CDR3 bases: TGTGCCACCAGTGATTTTACAGGCTATGGCTACACCTTC.

This chain's CDR3 is CASSEVGGTGELFF. The CDR3 DNA reads as TGTGCCAGCAGTGAAGTGGGGGGGACCGGGGAGCTGTTTTTT. The chain employs TRBV6-1 and TRBJ2-2, with 7 nucleotides matching TRBD2. Germline trimming cut 1 base from V and 5 bases from J; bases unmatched to any gene: 1. This CDR3 spans 14 amino acids. Germline CDR1 MNHNS, CDR2 SASEGT.

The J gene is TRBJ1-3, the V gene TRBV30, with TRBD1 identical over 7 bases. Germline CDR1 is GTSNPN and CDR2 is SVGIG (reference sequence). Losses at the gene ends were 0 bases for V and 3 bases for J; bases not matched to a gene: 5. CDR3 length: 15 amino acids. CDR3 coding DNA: TGTGCCTGGAGTGTACAAGGGGGCGGTGGAAACACCATATATTTT. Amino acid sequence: CAWSVQGGGGNTIYF.

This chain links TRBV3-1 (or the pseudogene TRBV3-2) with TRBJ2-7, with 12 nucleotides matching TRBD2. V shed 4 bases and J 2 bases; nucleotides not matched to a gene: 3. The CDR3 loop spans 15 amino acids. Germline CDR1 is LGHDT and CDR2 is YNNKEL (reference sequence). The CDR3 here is CASSPSSGRAYEQYF. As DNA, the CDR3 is TGTGCCAGCAGCCCCTCTAGCGGGAGGGCCTACGAGCAGTACTTC.

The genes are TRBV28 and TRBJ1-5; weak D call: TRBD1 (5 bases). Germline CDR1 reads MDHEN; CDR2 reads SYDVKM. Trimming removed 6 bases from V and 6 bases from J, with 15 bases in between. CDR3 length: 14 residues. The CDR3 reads CASSPGGAGQPQHF. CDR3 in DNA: TGTGCCAGCAGCCCGGGAGGGGCTGGTCAGCCCCAGCATTTT. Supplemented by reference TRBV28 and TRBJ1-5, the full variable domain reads DVKVTQSSRYLVKRTGEKVFLECVQDMDHENMFWYRQDPGLGLRLIYFSYDVKMKEKGDIPEGYSVSREKKERFSLILESASTNQTSMYLCASSPGGAGQPQHFGDGTRLSIL.

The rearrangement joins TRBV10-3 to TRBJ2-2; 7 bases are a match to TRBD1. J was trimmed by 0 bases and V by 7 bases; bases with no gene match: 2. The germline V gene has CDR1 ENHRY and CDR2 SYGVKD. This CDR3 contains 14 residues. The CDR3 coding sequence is TGTGCCATCAATGACAGGGCGAACACCGGGGAGCTGTTTTTT. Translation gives CAINDRANTGELFF.

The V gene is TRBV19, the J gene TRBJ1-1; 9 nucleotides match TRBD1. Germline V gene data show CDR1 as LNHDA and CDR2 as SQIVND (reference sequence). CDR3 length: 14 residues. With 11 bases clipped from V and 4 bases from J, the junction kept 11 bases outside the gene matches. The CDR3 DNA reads TGTGCCTCGGGGGACAGGGATTTGAGCACTGAAGCTTTCTTT. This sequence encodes CASGDRDLSTEAFF.

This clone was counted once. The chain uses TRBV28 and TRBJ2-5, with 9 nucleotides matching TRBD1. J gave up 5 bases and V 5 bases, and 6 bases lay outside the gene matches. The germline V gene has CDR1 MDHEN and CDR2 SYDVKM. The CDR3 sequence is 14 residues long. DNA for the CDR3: TGTGCCAGCAGTACCGGGACAGGGTACGAGACCCAGTACTTC. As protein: CASSTGTGYETQYF. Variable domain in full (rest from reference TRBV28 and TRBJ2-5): DVKVTQSSRYLVKRTGEKVFLECVQDMDHENMFWYRQDPGLGLRLIYFSYDVKMKEKGDIPEGYSVSREKKERFSLILESASTNQTSMYLCASSTGTGYETQYFGPGTRLLVL.

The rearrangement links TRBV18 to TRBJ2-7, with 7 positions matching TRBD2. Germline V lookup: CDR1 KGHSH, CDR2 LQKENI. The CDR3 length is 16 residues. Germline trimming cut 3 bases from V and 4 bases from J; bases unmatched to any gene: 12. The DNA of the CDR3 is TGTGCCAGCTCACCGCCTCTAGCGGAGGGCCAATACGAGCAGTACTTC. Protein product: CASSPPLAEGQYEQYF.

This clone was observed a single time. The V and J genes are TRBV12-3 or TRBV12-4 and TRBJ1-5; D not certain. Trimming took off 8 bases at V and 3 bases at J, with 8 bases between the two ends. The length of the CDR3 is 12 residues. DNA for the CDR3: TGTGCCAGCTCGGGGAACAATCAGCCCCAGCATTTT. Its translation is CASSGNNQPQHF.

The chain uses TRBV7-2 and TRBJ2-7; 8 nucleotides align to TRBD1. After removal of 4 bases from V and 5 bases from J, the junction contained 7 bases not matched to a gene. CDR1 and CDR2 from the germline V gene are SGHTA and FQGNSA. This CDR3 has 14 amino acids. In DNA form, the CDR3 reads TGTGCCAGCAGCTCACAGGGGGTTGGCGACGAGCAGTACTTC. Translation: CASSSQGVGDEQYF.

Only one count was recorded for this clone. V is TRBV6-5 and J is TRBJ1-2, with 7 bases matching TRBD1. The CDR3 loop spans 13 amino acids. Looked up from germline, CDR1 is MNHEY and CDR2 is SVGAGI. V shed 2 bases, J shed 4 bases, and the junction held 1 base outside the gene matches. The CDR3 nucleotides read TGTGCCAGCAGTTACGCAGGGGGCTATGGCTACACCTTC. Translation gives CASSYAGGYGYTF.

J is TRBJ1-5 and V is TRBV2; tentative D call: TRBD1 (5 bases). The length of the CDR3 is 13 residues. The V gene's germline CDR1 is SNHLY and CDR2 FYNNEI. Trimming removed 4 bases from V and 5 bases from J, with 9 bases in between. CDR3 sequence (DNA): TGTGCCAGCAGTGGGGGCAGGGATCAGCCCCAGCATTTT. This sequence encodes CASSGGRDQPQHF.

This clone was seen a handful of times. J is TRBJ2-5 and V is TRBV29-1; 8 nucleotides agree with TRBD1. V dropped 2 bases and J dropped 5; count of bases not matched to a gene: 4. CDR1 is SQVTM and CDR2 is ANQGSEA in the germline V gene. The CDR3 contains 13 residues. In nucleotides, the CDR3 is TGCAGCGTTGAACAGGGGGCGAGGGAGACCCAGTACTTC. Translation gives CSVEQGARETQYF. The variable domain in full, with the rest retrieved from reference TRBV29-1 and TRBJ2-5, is SAVISQKPSRDICQRGTSLTIQCQVDSQVTMMFWYRQQPGQSLTLIATANQGSEATYESGFVIDKFPISRPNLTFSTLTVSNMSPEDSSIYLCSVEQGARETQYFGPGTRLLVL.

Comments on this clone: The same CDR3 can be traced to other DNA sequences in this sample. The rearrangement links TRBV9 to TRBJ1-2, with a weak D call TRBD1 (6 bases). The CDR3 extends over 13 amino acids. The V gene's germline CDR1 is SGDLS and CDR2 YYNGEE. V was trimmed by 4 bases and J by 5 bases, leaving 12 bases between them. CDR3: CASSTGQRYGYTF. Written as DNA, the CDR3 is TGTGCCAGCAGCACGGGACAACGATATGGCTACACCTTC.

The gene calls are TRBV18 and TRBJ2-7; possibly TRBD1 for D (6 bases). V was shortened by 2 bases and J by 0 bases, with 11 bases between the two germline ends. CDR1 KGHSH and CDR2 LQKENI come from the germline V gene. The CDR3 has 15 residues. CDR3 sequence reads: CASSPVDSDSYEQYF. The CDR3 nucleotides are TGTGCCAGCTCACCAGTGGACAGTGACTCCTACGAGCAGTACTTC.

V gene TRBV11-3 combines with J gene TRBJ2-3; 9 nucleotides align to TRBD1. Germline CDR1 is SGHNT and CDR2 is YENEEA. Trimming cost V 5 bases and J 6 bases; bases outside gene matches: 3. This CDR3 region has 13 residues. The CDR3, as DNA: TGTGCCAGCAGCCTCGGACAGGGGGATACGCAGTATTTT. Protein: CASSLGQGDTQYF.

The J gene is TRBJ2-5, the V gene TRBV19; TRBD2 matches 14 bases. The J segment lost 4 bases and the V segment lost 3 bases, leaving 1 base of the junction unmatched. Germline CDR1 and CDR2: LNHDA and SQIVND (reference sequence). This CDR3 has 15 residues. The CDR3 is CASSMGLAGVETQYF. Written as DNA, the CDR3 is TGTGCCAGTAGTATGGGACTAGCGGGAGTAGAGACCCAGTACTTC. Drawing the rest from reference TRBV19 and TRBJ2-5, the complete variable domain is DGGITQSPKYLFRKEGQNVTLSCEQNLNHDAMYWYRQDPGQGLRLIYYSQIVNDFQKGDIAEGYSVSREKKESFPLTVTSAQKNPTAFYLCASSMGLAGVETQYFGPGTRLLVL.

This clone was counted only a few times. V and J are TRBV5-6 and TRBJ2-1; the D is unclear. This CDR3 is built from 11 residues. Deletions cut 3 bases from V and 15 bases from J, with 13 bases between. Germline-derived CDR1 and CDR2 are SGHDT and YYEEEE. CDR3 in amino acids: CASSSSPKPFF. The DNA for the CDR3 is TGTGCCAGCAGCTCGAGCCCTAAACCGTTCTTC.

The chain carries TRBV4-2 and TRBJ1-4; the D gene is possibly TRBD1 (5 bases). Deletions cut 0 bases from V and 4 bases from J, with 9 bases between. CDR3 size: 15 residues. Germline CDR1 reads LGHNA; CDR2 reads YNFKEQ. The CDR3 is CASSQDGGNNEKLFF. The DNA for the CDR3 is TGTGCCAGCAGCCAAGACGGGGGGAATAATGAAAAACTGTTTTTT.